This T cell receptor (beta chain) was obtained from a study of cytomegalovirus exposure and HLA in healthy donors. Study findings and constraints: Later analysis identified several of the most significant clusters that appeared linked to common viral pathogens. V- and J-gene trimming in TCR beta was tied to a missense DCLRE1C variant by an analysis performed later. Earlier analysis looked at TCR beta V segments, and most were productive about 87% or about 30% of the time.

Though probably carrying unrecorded immune exposures, donors were nominally healthy at sampling. Primers included in the PCR were 60 Vbeta and 13 Jbeta primers. Assay: immunoSEQ multiplex PCR; the TCRdb copy retains only in-frame clones and omits some. The profile shows 200,000 to 250,000 clones, more than 60% of them singletons. For this clone: No antigen is known for it.

The source of this sequence is a man aged 45 to 65 in good health and CMV-seronegative. Sequenced: PBMCs.

Here the CDR3 DNA reads TGTGCCAGCAGTCACGGAGATAATGAAAAACTGTTTTTT. Its translation is CASSHGDNEKLFF. This chain connects TRBV6-6 to TRBJ1-4, with no clear D. Trimming pared 5 bases from V and 4 bases from J, leaving 8 bases between. Per the germline V gene, CDR1 is MNHNY and CDR2 is SVGAGI (reference sequence). The CDR3 covers 13 residues.